The 18 T cell receptor beta chains below were found in one sample sequenced in a study of blood T cell dynamics during melanoma immunotherapy. The time point: week 3, after first cycle of checkpoint inhibitor. The repertoire was sequenced with immunoSEQ multiplex PCR; TCRdb's copy has only in-frame clones and lacks some. The sample carries about 8,000 clones, more than 75% recorded once. The sequencing here drew on blood, taken from a patient treated with checkpoint blockade. The receptors here all came from a human donor with melanoma.

V and J are TRBV6-6 and TRBJ1-2; D is unresolved. The CDR3 has 12 amino acids. Germline CDR1 and CDR2: MNHNY and SVGAGI (reference sequence). Trimming took 10 bases from V and 6 from J, leaving 15 bases between them. In DNA form, the CDR3 reads TGTGCCACCTGGCGGCAAAACGATGGCTACACCTTC. Encoded protein: CATWRQNDGYTF.

This chain uses TRBV18 with TRBJ2-1; the match to TRBD1 covers 7 bases. V lost 6 bases and J lost 4; bases outside the gene matches: 9. CDR1 is KGHSH and CDR2 is LQKENI in the germline V gene. This CDR3 is 15 amino acids long. CDR3 in amino acids: CASSPPGQYYNEQFF. CDR3 nucleotide sequence: TGTGCCAGCTCCCCGCCGGGACAGTATTACAATGAGCAGTTCTTC.

The chain carries TRBV6-6 and TRBJ1-1; tentatively, D is TRBD1 (6 bases). The V and J ends lost 6 bases and 1 base respectively, with 12 bases between them. This CDR3 contains 14 residues. Germline CDR1 reads MNHNY; CDR2 reads SVGAGI (reference sequence). The CDR3 sequence: CASRPYRENTEAFF. Here the CDR3 DNA reads TGTGCCAGCAGACCCTACAGGGAGAACACTGAAGCTTTCTTT.

This rearrangement joins TRBV9 to TRBJ2-1, with TRBD1 matching over 10 bases. The CDR3 loop spans 15 amino acids. After removal of 4 bases from V and 8 bases from J, the junction contained 9 bases not matched to a gene. The germline V gene has CDR1 SGDLS and CDR2 YYNGEE. CDR3 in DNA: TGTGCCAGCAGCCCTAGGACAGGGGGGTACGATGAGCAGTTCTTC. This encodes CASSPRTGGYDEQFF.

V usage is TRBV5-6 and J usage is TRBJ1-6, with TRBD1 as a possible D gene (6 bases). Germline assignment: CDR1 SGHDT and CDR2 YYEEEE. Trimming shortened V by 4 bases and J by 7 bases, and 15 bases separated the two germline ends. This CDR3 comprises 15 residues. CDR3 nucleotide sequence: TGTGCCAGCAGCCCATCGGGGGGCTGGAATTCACCCCTCCACTTT. Translated, it gives CASSPSGGWNSPLHF.

This clone was counted between two and nine times. The DNA for the CDR3 is TGTGCCAGCAGCTACGGGAACAGGGGGGCGAACACTGAAGCTTTCTTT. Its protein is CASSYGNRGANTEAFF. The rearrangement uses TRBV6-5 and TRBJ1-1; 8 nucleotides agree with TRBD1. V was clipped by 6 bases and J by 1 base; unmatched bases: 10. Germline V CDR1 and CDR2: MNHEY, SVGAGI. The CDR3 consists of 16 residues.

The genes are TRBV9 and TRBJ2-2; possibly TRBD2 for D (7 bases). Germline V gene data show CDR1 as SGDLS and CDR2 as YYNGEE. This CDR3 region has 15 residues. The V gene lost 4 bases and the J gene lost 3 bases, with 13 bases spanning the gap. The CDR3 reads CASSKGEGYTGELFF. CDR3 DNA sequence: TGTGCCAGCAGCAAGGGGGAGGGATACACCGGGGAGCTGTTTTTT.

This clone appeared a few times. The chain joins TRBV7-8 to TRBJ1-4, with a weak D call TRBD1 (5 bases). With 5 bases removed from V and 5 bases from J, the gap between germline ends came to 9 bases. CDR1 and CDR2 (germline): SGHVS, FQNEAQ. The CDR3 is 13 amino acids. The DNA of the CDR3 is TGTGCCAGCAGCACGGGGGTGAATGAAAAACTGTTTTTT. Residues: CASSTGVNEKLFF.

The chain employs TRBV7-5 and TRBJ1-1. TRBV7-5 is a pseudogene locus. The CDR3 consists of 14 residues. The CDR3, as DNA: TGTGCCAGCAGCTTAGACGCAGGGAGGACTGAAGCTTTCTTT. This translates into CASSLDAGRTEAFF.

The V and J genes are TRBV4-2 and TRBJ1-1; D is ambiguous. V was cut by 5 bases and J by 0 bases, with 10 bases left in between. This CDR3 region has 14 residues. From germline, CDR1 is LGHNA and CDR2 YNFKEQ. As DNA, the CDR3 is TGTGCCAGCAGCTTACAGAGAATGAACACTGAAGCTTTCTTT. Its protein is CASSLQRMNTEAFF.

The V call is TRBV7-6, the J call TRBJ2-3; D remains unclear. The length of the CDR3 is 15 residues. Looked up from germline, CDR1 is SGHVS and CDR2 is FNYEAQ. Trimming took off 1 base at V and 3 bases at J, with 11 bases between the two ends. For the CDR3, the DNA is TGTGCCAGCAGCTTAGGGGCAGGTGGGACAGATACGCAGTATTTT. Amino acid sequence: CASSLGAGGTDTQYF.

V usage is TRBV29-1 and J usage is TRBJ2-7, with a weak D call TRBD2 (5 bases). V gave up 4 bases and J gave up 3 bases, with 13 bases separating them. Germline lookup yields CDR1 SQVTM and CDR2 ANQGSEA. The CDR3 is 13 residues long. In DNA form, the CDR3 reads TGCAGCGTTGGGACTCTTGGGAGCTACGAGCAGTACTTC. Amino acids: CSVGTLGSYEQYF.

The genes are TRBV5-6 and TRBJ2-1, with 8 bases lining up with TRBD2. The germline gives CDR1 SGHDT, CDR2 YYEEEE. The CDR3 sequence is 16 residues long. Germline trimming cut 3 bases from V and 7 bases from J; bases unmatched to any gene: 12. The CDR3: CASSYTGTRSLNEQFF. The CDR3 DNA sequence: TGTGCCAGCAGCTACACCGGGACTAGATCGCTAAATGAGCAGTTCTTC.

V gene TRBV2 combines with J gene TRBJ2-2; the D is unclear. The CDR3 covers 14 residues. Trimming removed 7 bases at V and 0 bases at J, with 9 bases between. The germline V gene has CDR1 SNHLY and CDR2 FYNNEI. The CDR3 here is CASNELTNTGELFF. The DNA for the CDR3 is TGTGCCAGCAACGAACTAACGAACACCGGGGAGCTGTTTTTT.

This sequence joins TRBV2 and TRBJ2-7, with 9 positions matching TRBD1. Germline V lookup: CDR1 SNHLY, CDR2 FYNNEI. After removal of 4 bases from V and 3 bases from J, the junction contained 7 bases not matched to a gene. The CDR3 extends over 15 amino acids. The CDR3 loop is CASSAYGTGNYEQYF. DNA for the CDR3: TGTGCCAGCAGTGCTTACGGGACAGGGAACTACGAGCAGTACTTC.

The CDR3 DNA sequence: TGTGCCAGCTCACCAGAGGGGTTCGGAAACTATGGCTACACCTTC. This sequence encodes CASSPEGFGNYGYTF. This chain joins TRBV18 and TRBJ1-2, with D perhaps TRBD1 (5 bases). Trimming took off 2 bases at V and 2 bases at J, with 12 bases between the two ends. This CDR3 has 15 amino acids. The germline CDR1 and CDR2 sequences are KGHSH and LQKENI. Supplemented by reference TRBV18 and TRBJ1-2, the full variable domain reads NAGVMQNPRHLVRRRGQEARLRCSPMKGHSHVYWYRQLPEEGLKFMVYLQKENIIDESGMPKERFSAEFPKEGPSILRIQQVVRGDSAAYFCASSPEGFGNYGYTFGSGTRLTVV.

CDR3 loop: CASSTQQGQPEAFF. CDR3 DNA sequence: TGTGCCAGCAGCACCCAACAGGGGCAGCCTGAAGCTTTCTTT. The chain links TRBV7-3 to TRBJ1-1; 7 nucleotides align to TRBD1. This CDR3 region has 14 residues. Per germline, CDR1 SGHTA and CDR2 FQGTGA. Losses at the gene ends were 5 bases for V and 6 bases for J; bases not matched to a gene: 9.

The J gene is TRBJ1-5, the V gene TRBV5-6; 7 nucleotides agree with TRBD1. The V gene end was trimmed by 4 bases and the J gene end by 4 bases; junction bases not matched to a gene: 11. CDR3 length: 16 amino acids. CDR1 is SGHDT and CDR2 is YYEEEE in the germline V gene. The CDR3 region is CASSRGTVFINQPQHF. For the CDR3, the DNA is TGTGCCAGCAGCCGTGGGACAGTTTTTATTAATCAGCCCCAGCATTTT.